A selection of T cell receptor beta chains follows, all from one sample in a study of blood T cell repertoires in COVID-19. Assay: immunoSEQ multiplex PCR; the TCRdb copy retains only in-frame clones and omits some. Seen here are 100,000 or so clones, 82% observed once, and the top ten hold 15% to 20%. Sequenced sample: peripheral blood. All receptors come from an elderly man with acute or convalescent COVID-19. Each CDR3 is given with its conserved first and last residue.

V: TRBV14
CDR3: CASSPALISSGRNEQFF

V: TRBV7-2
CDR3: CASSLATQGNSPLHF

V: TRBV11-2
CDR3: CASSLPGLRETQYF

V: TRBV28
CDR3: CASSLWTGEDNQPQHF

V: TRBV3-1/TRBV3-2
CDR3: CASSQSGSEELFF

V: TRBV4-3
CDR3: CASSLGQGREQYF

V: TRBV5-4
CDR3: CASRREFADTQYF

V: TRBV7-9
CDR3: CASSLGFSNSPLHF

V: TRBV5-1
CDR3: CASSRDSYEQYF

V: TRBV4-1
CDR3: CASSQTRTSGSPPGELFF

V: TRBV6-7
CDR3: CASSRPWRLNQPQHF

V: TRBV28
CDR3: CASSPRGGFYNEQFF

V: TRBV7-2
CDR3: CASSPGGSSYNEQFF

V: TRBV7-2
CDR3: CASSTDRAGTDTQYF

V: TRBV27
CDR3: CASSLKSPGQAPHTEAFF

V: TRBV19
CDR3: CASDPGTGVGTDTQYF

V: TRBV4-1
CDR3: CASSQDGTSGRKDTQYF

V: TRBV6-6
CDR3: CASRDTSFYGYTF

V: TRBV27
CDR3: CASGPVGSSGNTIYF

V: TRBV19
CDR3: CASSIPTGSGGYGYTF

V: TRBV7-2
CDR3: CASSIDTKQPQHF

V: TRBV7-2
CDR3: CASSPSSGQGSGNTIYF

V: TRBV5-1
CDR3: CASRSTGVSYNSPLHF

V: TRBV27
CDR3: CASGPGQGTGNTIYF

V: TRBV6-2/TRBV6-3
CDR3: CASSSLSGQALYEQYF

V: TRBV11-2
CDR3: CASLGLGSGTDTQYF

V: TRBV4-1
CDR3: CASSQETSGRRDTQYF